Listed here is a single T cell receptor (beta chain). Its antigen remains unknown. The CDR3 spans 13 residues. CDR1 SNHLY and CDR2 FYNNEI come from the germline V gene. The germline V and J ends were trimmed by 7 bases and 2 bases, with 11 bases remaining between them. Data came from immunoSEQ multiplex PCR; TCRdb stores just in-frame clones and leaves some out. Here the sample spans about 69,000 clones, 80% being singletons. These data come from a study of early stage breast cancer tumors. Study-wide context: Average read coverage per sample was about 10-fold. Study-wide findings and caveats: Tumors had approximately 2.5-fold higher T cell density and higher clonality than adjacent normal breast tissue. Chain pairing and CD4, CD8 or FOXP3 expression were not captured. Most shared enriched TCRB sequences were commonly generated ones.

The J gene is TRBJ1-2, the V gene TRBV2; D gene ambiguous. Source material: blood. The sequence came from a person aged 35 to 50 with breast cancer. The CDR3 loop reads CASTPGTNYGYTF. CDR3 coding DNA: TGTGCCAGCACTCCAGGAACCAACTATGGCTACACCTTC.